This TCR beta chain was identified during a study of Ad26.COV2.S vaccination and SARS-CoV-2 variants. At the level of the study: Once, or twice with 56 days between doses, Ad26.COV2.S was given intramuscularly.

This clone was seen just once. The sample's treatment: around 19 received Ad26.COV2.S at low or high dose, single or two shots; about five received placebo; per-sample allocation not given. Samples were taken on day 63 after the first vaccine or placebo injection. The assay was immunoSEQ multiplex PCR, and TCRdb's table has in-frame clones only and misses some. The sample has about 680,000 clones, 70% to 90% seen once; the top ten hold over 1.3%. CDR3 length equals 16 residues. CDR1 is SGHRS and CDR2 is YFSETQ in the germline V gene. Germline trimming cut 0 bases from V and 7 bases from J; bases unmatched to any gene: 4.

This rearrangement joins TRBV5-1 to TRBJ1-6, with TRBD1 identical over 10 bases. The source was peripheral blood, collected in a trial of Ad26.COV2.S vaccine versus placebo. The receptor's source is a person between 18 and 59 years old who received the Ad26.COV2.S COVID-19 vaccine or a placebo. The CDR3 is CASSLDGQGGNSPLHF. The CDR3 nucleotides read TGCGCCAGCAGCTTGGATGGACAGGGGGGAAATTCACCCCTCCACTTT.